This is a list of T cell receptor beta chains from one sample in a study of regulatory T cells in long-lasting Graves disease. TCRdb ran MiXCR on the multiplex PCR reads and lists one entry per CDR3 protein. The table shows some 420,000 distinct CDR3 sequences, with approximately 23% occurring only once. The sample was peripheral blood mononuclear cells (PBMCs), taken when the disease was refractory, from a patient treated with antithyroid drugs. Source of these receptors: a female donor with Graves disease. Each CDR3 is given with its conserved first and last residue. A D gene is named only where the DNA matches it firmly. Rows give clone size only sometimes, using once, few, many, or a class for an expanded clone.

cdr3_nt: TGCAGTGCTGAACAAGTCCAAGAGACCCAGTACTTC; cdr3_aa: CSAEQVQETQYF; d_call: .; clone_size: many; cdr3_length: 12; v_call: TRBV20-1; j_call: TRBJ2-5
cdr3_nt: TGTGCCAGCAGCTTAAGCGTGGACACGGAGACCCAGTACTTC; cdr3_aa: CASSLSVDTETQYF; d_call: .; clone_size: .; cdr3_length: 14; v_call: TRBV7-3; j_call: TRBJ2-5
cdr3_nt: TGTGCCAGCAGCTTATCGGCAGGGGGCTTATACGAGCAGTACTTC; cdr3_aa: CASSLSAGGLYEQYF; d_call: TRBD1; clone_size: many; cdr3_length: 15; v_call: TRBV7-2; j_call: TRBJ2-7
cdr3_nt: TGTGCCAGCAGTTTTACGGGCTCCAGTTACTTCAGCTACACCTTC; cdr3_aa: CASSFTGSSYFSYTF; d_call: .; clone_size: many; cdr3_length: 15; v_call: TRBV28; j_call: TRBJ1-2
cdr3_nt: TGTGCCACCAGTGATTCCGGCACGGGACTGGCCAAAAACATTCAGTACTTC; cdr3_aa: CATSDSGTGLAKNIQYF; d_call: .; clone_size: once; cdr3_length: 17; v_call: TRBV24-1; j_call: TRBJ2-4
cdr3_nt: TGCGCCAGCAGCTACGACAGGGGTGAAGCTTTCTTT; cdr3_aa: CASSYDRGEAFF; d_call: TRBD1; clone_size: many; cdr3_length: 12; v_call: TRBV5-1; j_call: TRBJ1-1
cdr3_nt: TGTGCCAGCAGTTACGGCACGGGATCCACAGATACGCAGTATTTT; cdr3_aa: CASSYGTGSTDTQYF; d_call: .; clone_size: few; cdr3_length: 15; v_call: TRBV6-5; j_call: TRBJ2-3
cdr3_nt: TGTGCCAGCAGCCAAGATATGGGACAAGGAGGGGCTTTCTTT; cdr3_aa: CASSQDMGQGGAFF; d_call: .; clone_size: few; cdr3_length: 14; v_call: TRBV14; j_call: TRBJ1-1
cdr3_nt: TGCGCCAGCAGCTTGGGACAGGGGCCCCACAATGAGCAGTTCTTC; cdr3_aa: CASSLGQGPHNEQFF; d_call: TRBD1; clone_size: .; cdr3_length: 15; v_call: TRBV5-1; j_call: TRBJ2-1
cdr3_nt: TGTGCCAGTCAACCCTGGAGCGGGAGCTACGAGCAGTACTTC; cdr3_aa: CASQPWSGSYEQYF; d_call: TRBD2; clone_size: .; cdr3_length: 14; v_call: TRBV6-1; j_call: TRBJ2-7
cdr3_nt: TGTGCCAGCAGTTTAGTAACAGGGGCTGAAGCTTTCTTT; cdr3_aa: CASSLVTGAEAFF; d_call: TRBD1; clone_size: many; cdr3_length: 13; v_call: TRBV28; j_call: TRBJ1-1
cdr3_nt: TGTGCCAGCAGTTTGTTTGGGGTCGTGAGCACAGATACGCAGTATTTT; cdr3_aa: CASSLFGVVSTDTQYF; d_call: .; clone_size: once; cdr3_length: 16; v_call: TRBV12-3/TRBV12-4; j_call: TRBJ2-3
cdr3_nt: TGTGCCAGCACCTTTGGGAGACAGGGTCGGTATGGCTACACCTTC; cdr3_aa: CASTFGRQGRYGYTF; d_call: TRBD1; clone_size: many; cdr3_length: 15; v_call: TRBV28; j_call: TRBJ1-2
cdr3_nt: TGCAGTGCGCTAAGGGGGGGGCCCTACGGGGAGCTGTTTTTT; cdr3_aa: CSALRGGPYGELFF; d_call: .; clone_size: few; cdr3_length: 14; v_call: TRBV20-1; j_call: TRBJ2-2
cdr3_nt: TGTGCCAGCAGCCCGGGAATTACCAAAAACATTCAGTACTTC; cdr3_aa: CASSPGITKNIQYF; d_call: .; clone_size: few; cdr3_length: 14; v_call: TRBV3-1; j_call: TRBJ2-4
cdr3_nt: TGTGCCAGCAGCCTGACAGTACCGGGGGGTGGGACCCAGTACTTC; cdr3_aa: CASSLTVPGGGTQYF; d_call: TRBD2; clone_size: few; cdr3_length: 15; v_call: TRBV7-3; j_call: TRBJ2-5
cdr3_nt: TGTGCCAGCAGTTGGTCCGGGAGGGCCGCCGGGGAGCCGTTTTTT; cdr3_aa: CASSWSGRAAGEPFF; d_call: TRBD2; clone_size: .; cdr3_length: 15; v_call: TRBV28; j_call: TRBJ2-2
cdr3_nt: TGTGCCAGCAGCTTAGTCCCAGGACAGTTCTACGAGCAGTACTTC; cdr3_aa: CASSLVPGQFYEQYF; d_call: .; clone_size: many; cdr3_length: 15; v_call: TRBV7-2; j_call: TRBJ2-7
cdr3_nt: TGTGCCAGCAGTTCGGGACAGCACGAGCAGTACTTC; cdr3_aa: CASSSGQHEQYF; d_call: TRBD1; clone_size: many; cdr3_length: 12; v_call: TRBV12-3/TRBV12-4; j_call: TRBJ2-7
cdr3_nt: TGTGCCAGCACCCGGAGGACTAGGGGTGATGAGCAGTTCTTC; cdr3_aa: CASTRRTRGDEQFF; d_call: TRBD2; clone_size: few; cdr3_length: 14; v_call: TRBV7-2; j_call: TRBJ2-1
cdr3_nt: TGCGCCAGCAGCCAAGGCGAGTTGGGACGGAAAATCTATGGCTACACCTTC; cdr3_aa: CASSQGELGRKIYGYTF; d_call: .; clone_size: few; cdr3_length: 17; v_call: TRBV4-1; j_call: TRBJ1-2
cdr3_nt: TGCAGTGCTAGAGGGCTAACGACGAGAGATACGCAGTATTTT; cdr3_aa: CSARGLTTRDTQYF; d_call: .; clone_size: .; cdr3_length: 14; v_call: TRBV20-1; j_call: TRBJ2-3
cdr3_nt: TGTGCCATCAGTGAGTCAGTCGACAGGGGGAACTATGGCTACACCTTC; cdr3_aa: CAISESVDRGNYGYTF; d_call: TRBD1; clone_size: few; cdr3_length: 16; v_call: TRBV10-3; j_call: TRBJ1-2
cdr3_nt: TGCAGCGTTGGTCCGGGATGGGAGGAGACCCAGTACTTC; cdr3_aa: CSVGPGWEETQYF; d_call: .; clone_size: few; cdr3_length: 13; v_call: TRBV29-1; j_call: TRBJ2-5
cdr3_nt: TGTGCCAGTAGTTCAGAGGACGAGCAGTACTTC; cdr3_aa: CASSSEDEQYF; d_call: .; clone_size: few; cdr3_length: 11; v_call: TRBV19; j_call: TRBJ2-7
cdr3_nt: TGTGCCAGCAACCAGGACAGGGGGCGCGCCGAGCAGTACTTC; cdr3_aa: CASNQDRGRAEQYF; d_call: TRBD1; clone_size: few; cdr3_length: 14; v_call: TRBV6-1; j_call: TRBJ2-7
cdr3_nt: TGTGCCAGCAGCCATGAGAATACAGGGCGACGCACAGATACGCAGTATTTT; cdr3_aa: CASSHENTGRRTDTQYF; d_call: .; clone_size: .; cdr3_length: 17; v_call: TRBV3-1; j_call: TRBJ2-3
cdr3_nt: TGTGCCAGCACTCTGGTAGGGAGCCACGATCAGCCCCAGCATTTT; cdr3_aa: CASTLVGSHDQPQHF; d_call: .; clone_size: .; cdr3_length: 15; v_call: TRBV28; j_call: TRBJ1-5
cdr3_nt: TGTGCCTGGAGTCCCGGTACTGAAGCTTTCTTT; cdr3_aa: CAWSPGTEAFF; d_call: .; clone_size: many; cdr3_length: 11; v_call: TRBV30; j_call: TRBJ1-1
cdr3_nt: TGTGCCAGTAGTATGAACAGGGAAGACACTGAAGCTTTCTTT; cdr3_aa: CASSMNREDTEAFF; d_call: .; clone_size: .; cdr3_length: 14; v_call: TRBV19; j_call: TRBJ1-1
cdr3_nt: TGTGCCAGCAGTCTCCCAGGGAGGTCCTACGAGCAGTACTTC; cdr3_aa: CASSLPGRSYEQYF; d_call: .; clone_size: .; cdr3_length: 14; v_call: TRBV28; j_call: TRBJ2-7
cdr3_nt: TGTGCCAGCAAACCTTACCGGGACAGCTCCTACGAGCAGTACTTC; cdr3_aa: CASKPYRDSSYEQYF; d_call: TRBD1; clone_size: .; cdr3_length: 15; v_call: TRBV6-1; j_call: TRBJ2-7
cdr3_nt: TGTGCCAGCTCCTGGGGAGATGAAGCTTTCTTT; cdr3_aa: CASSWGDEAFF; d_call: .; clone_size: many; cdr3_length: 11; v_call: TRBV12-3/TRBV12-4; j_call: TRBJ1-1
cdr3_nt: TGTGCCAGCAACCAGGGACAGGGAAATGAAAAACTGTTTTTT; cdr3_aa: CASNQGQGNEKLFF; d_call: TRBD1; clone_size: many; cdr3_length: 14; v_call: TRBV6-1; j_call: TRBJ1-4
cdr3_nt: TGTGCCAGCAGGCCACAGGGCGCGGCTAATGAAAAACTGTTTTTT; cdr3_aa: CASRPQGAANEKLFF; d_call: .; clone_size: many; cdr3_length: 15; v_call: TRBV12-3/TRBV12-4; j_call: TRBJ1-4
cdr3_nt: TGTGCCAGCAGAGCAAAGGGACTAGCGGAACAAGAGACCCAGTACTTC; cdr3_aa: CASRAKGLAEQETQYF; d_call: TRBD2; clone_size: many; cdr3_length: 16; v_call: TRBV6-1; j_call: TRBJ2-5
cdr3_nt: TGTGCCAGCAGTCCACGACTAGCGGAATACAATGAGCAGTTCTTC; cdr3_aa: CASSPRLAEYNEQFF; d_call: TRBD2; clone_size: .; cdr3_length: 15; v_call: TRBV6-1; j_call: TRBJ2-1
cdr3_nt: TGTGCCAGCAGCTTAGAAAGGACACGGACGAGCGAGCAGTACTTC; cdr3_aa: CASSLERTRTSEQYF; d_call: .; clone_size: many; cdr3_length: 15; v_call: TRBV7-2; j_call: TRBJ2-7
cdr3_nt: TGTGCCAGCAGGGGAAGGGGGTTTGATCAGGTTCAAGAGACCCAGTACTTC; cdr3_aa: CASRGRGFDQVQETQYF; d_call: .; clone_size: many; cdr3_length: 17; v_call: TRBV28; j_call: TRBJ2-5
cdr3_nt: TGTGCCAGCAGTCTATTTCGGACACACGGGAGCTACACCTTC; cdr3_aa: CASSLFRTHGSYTF; d_call: .; clone_size: many; cdr3_length: 14; v_call: TRBV27; j_call: TRBJ1-2
cdr3_nt: TGTGCCAGCAGTGAACTGGCAGGGAGAAATCAGCCCCAGCATTTT; cdr3_aa: CASSELAGRNQPQHF; d_call: .; clone_size: many; cdr3_length: 15; v_call: TRBV2; j_call: TRBJ1-5
cdr3_nt: TGCAGCGTTGAAGAAGAGGACAGTACCTGCGAGCAGTACTTC; cdr3_aa: CSVEEEDSTCEQYF; d_call: .; clone_size: few; cdr3_length: 14; v_call: TRBV29-1; j_call: TRBJ2-7
cdr3_nt: TGTGCCAGCAGTTTGGTCAGGGGATTAATGGAGACCCAGTACTTC; cdr3_aa: CASSLVRGLMETQYF; d_call: .; clone_size: many; cdr3_length: 15; v_call: TRBV28; j_call: TRBJ2-5
cdr3_nt: TGTGCCACCAGCAGAGATGGGCGGAGCCTTCAAGAGACCCAGTACTTC; cdr3_aa: CATSRDGRSLQETQYF; d_call: .; clone_size: many; cdr3_length: 16; v_call: TRBV15; j_call: TRBJ2-5
cdr3_nt: TGTGCCAGCAACTGGAGGGGGGGAAGTGGCTACACCTTC; cdr3_aa: CASNWRGGSGYTF; d_call: .; clone_size: many; cdr3_length: 13; v_call: TRBV6-1; j_call: TRBJ1-2
cdr3_nt: TGTGCCAGCTCCCCCCGGCCAGCCGAGACCCAGTACTTC; cdr3_aa: CASSPRPAETQYF; d_call: .; clone_size: .; cdr3_length: 13; v_call: TRBV6-2/TRBV6-3; j_call: TRBJ2-5
cdr3_nt: TGTGCCAGCAGTCGAGGCGAGGACTATGGCTACACCTTC; cdr3_aa: CASSRGEDYGYTF; d_call: .; clone_size: many; cdr3_length: 13; v_call: TRBV2; j_call: TRBJ1-2
cdr3_nt: TGTGCCAGCAGCACTGACAGACTGGACAGGGGGCGGTTGTACGAGCAGTACTTC; cdr3_aa: CASSTDRLDRGRLYEQYF; d_call: TRBD1; clone_size: many; cdr3_length: 18; v_call: TRBV28; j_call: TRBJ2-7
cdr3_nt: TGCGCCAGCAGCTTGCAGTACGGGTCCGGGGAGCTGTTTTTT; cdr3_aa: CASSLQYGSGELFF; d_call: .; clone_size: .; cdr3_length: 14; v_call: TRBV5-1; j_call: TRBJ2-2
cdr3_nt: TGTGTCAGCAGCTTAGCAGGCTACGAGACCCAGTACTTC; cdr3_aa: CVSSLAGYETQYF; d_call: .; clone_size: .; cdr3_length: 13; v_call: TRBV7-3; j_call: TRBJ2-5
cdr3_nt: TGTGCCAGCAGTTTTACGGGGCGAGAGACCCAGTACTTC; cdr3_aa: CASSFTGRETQYF; d_call: .; clone_size: few; cdr3_length: 13; v_call: TRBV7-2; j_call: TRBJ2-5
cdr3_nt: TGTGCCAGCAGTCTTTTTCCGGACAGGGACGGCGGCTACACCTTC; cdr3_aa: CASSLFPDRDGGYTF; d_call: TRBD1; clone_size: .; cdr3_length: 15; v_call: TRBV28; j_call: TRBJ1-2
cdr3_nt: TGCGCCAGCAGCTTGGAAGGGGTGACACAGCCCCAGCATTTT; cdr3_aa: CASSLEGVTQPQHF; d_call: .; clone_size: .; cdr3_length: 14; v_call: TRBV5-1; j_call: TRBJ1-5
cdr3_nt: TGTGCCAGCAGCTCGACGGCGGGAGGCCTCAATGAGCAGTTCTTC; cdr3_aa: CASSSTAGGLNEQFF; d_call: TRBD2; clone_size: .; cdr3_length: 15; v_call: TRBV7-2; j_call: TRBJ2-1
cdr3_nt: TGTGCCATCAGTGGGCGGGACAGGAACCAAGAGACCCAGTACTTC; cdr3_aa: CAISGRDRNQETQYF; d_call: TRBD1; clone_size: .; cdr3_length: 15; v_call: TRBV10-3; j_call: TRBJ2-5